Detailed here is one T cell receptor (beta chain). The entry originates in a study of cytomegalovirus exposure and HLA in healthy donors. TCRdb keeps only in-frame clones here, not all; method: immunoSEQ multiplex PCR. Counted here are 220,000 or so clones, under 95% occurring once; the ten biggest clones make up approximately 1%. Among the 90 to 150 subjects of the validation cohort, separate from the approximately 660-subject first cohort, were the donors. Per germline, CDR1 LNHDA and CDR2 SQIVND (reference sequence). V gave up 5 bases and J gave up 11 bases, with 18 bases separating them. The CDR3 runs 13 residues.

Source material: PBMCs. This chain links TRBV19 with TRBJ1-1; the D gene is possibly TRBD1 (6 bases). The clonotype originates from a woman between 18 and 30 years old in good health and CMV-seronegative. CDR3 residues: CASSALSGAAAFF. As DNA, the CDR3 is TGTGCCAGTAGTGCTCTCTCAGGGGCAGCGGCTTTCTTT.